Listed here are 30 T cell receptor beta chains from one sample, sequenced in a study of shared clonotypes between healthy human individuals. This table comes from immunoSEQ multiplex PCR, and its TCRdb copy is limited to in-frame clones, with some not included. The sample has 950,000 to 1,200,000 clones; approximately 80% are singletons. Sequencing was performed on memory CD4+ T cells from PBMCs. Subset reported: CD45RA-negative fraction. The receptor source for this set is a man between 18 and 35 years old in good health. Some clones in this sample may be carry-over from other donors' samples.

V is TRBV5-4 and J is TRBJ2-2; 9 nucleotides line up with TRBD1. Germline assignment: CDR1 SGHNT and CDR2 YYREEE (reference sequence). V was pared by 2 bases and J by 7 bases, with 6 bases of the junction left unmatched. The CDR3 has 15 residues. The CDR3, as DNA: TGTGCCAGCAGCTTACCGGGACAGGGTTTCGGGGAGCTGTTTTTT. Its protein product is CASSLPGQGFGELFF.

V usage is TRBV28 and J usage is TRBJ1-1; D possibly corresponds to TRBD1 (5 bases). CDR3 size: 14 residues. Germline CDR1 reads MDHEN; CDR2 reads SYDVKM. V was trimmed by 0 bases and J by 5 bases, leaving 10 bases between them. The CDR3 protein is CASSLWGVGTEAFF. The DNA for the CDR3 is TGTGCCAGCAGTTTATGGGGGGTGGGGACTGAAGCTTTCTTT.

V is TRBV4-1 and J is TRBJ2-1; D not certain. The germline CDR1 and CDR2 sequences are MGHRA and YSYEKL. V was clipped by 0 bases and J by 7 bases, with 13 bases between them. The CDR3 consists of 15 residues. CDR3 bases: TGCGCCAGCAGCCAAGATTATGAACTCGCAAATGAGCAGTTCTTC. Its protein product is CASSQDYELANEQFF.

This sequence joins TRBV7-2 and TRBJ1-1; the match to TRBD1 covers 7 bases. Germline V gives CDR1 SGHTA, CDR2 FQGNSA. V gave up 8 bases and J gave up 0 bases; unmatched junction bases: 3. The CDR3 length is 13 residues. CDR3 loop: CASGGQLNTEAFF. CDR3 bases: TGTGCCAGCGGGGGACAGTTGAACACTGAAGCTTTCTTT.

The CDR3 loop reads CASSHRLAGQDTQYF. The CDR3 coding sequence is TGTGCCAGCAGCCACCGACTAGCGGGACAAGATACGCAGTATTTT. The gene calls are TRBV7-3 and TRBJ2-3; TRBD2 matches 11 bases. The ends lost 5 bases at V and 5 bases at J; junction bases unmatched: 6. CDR3 length: 15 amino acids. From germline, CDR1 is SGHTA and CDR2 FQGTGA.

This clone was recorded a few times. The V and J genes are TRBV6-1 and TRBJ1-1; D call uncertain. Germline V gene data show CDR1 as MNHNS and CDR2 as SASEGT. V lost 5 bases and J 4 bases, leaving 5 bases between the germline ends. This CDR3 has 11 residues. The CDR3 protein is CASSLSTEAFF. The CDR3 coding sequence is TGTGCCAGCAGTCTGAGCACTGAAGCTTTCTTT.

As to this clone: Other DNA sequences in the sample encode the same CDR3. V usage is TRBV5-1 and J usage is TRBJ2-5; 8 bases align to TRBD1. V trimming: 0 bases; J trimming: 3 bases; junction bases outside the gene matches: 4. CDR3 length: 15 residues. Per germline, CDR1 SGHRS and CDR2 YFSETQ. CDR3 residues: CASSLAGTGEETQYF. In nucleotides, the CDR3 is TGCGCCAGCAGCTTGGCTGGGACAGGAGAAGAGACCCAGTACTTC.

The chain recombines TRBV5-3 with TRBJ2-7, with D possibly being TRBD2 (6 bases). TRBV5-3 is given ORF status, its function remaining uncertain. With 0 bases removed from V and 7 bases from J, the gap between germline ends came to 14 bases. The CDR3 totals 14 residues. CDR3 bases: TGTGCCAGAAGCTTGGAGAAGGGAGGCGGAGAGCAGTACTTC. Translating gives CARSLEKGGGEQYF.

The chain has TRBV11-2 and TRBJ1-3; unclear D gene. V was clipped by 5 bases and J by 0 bases, with 8 bases between them. CDR3 size: 14 residues. Germline values: CDR1 SGHAT, CDR2 FQNNGV. CDR3 loop: CASSASFSGNTIYF. The CDR3 nucleotides are TGTGCCAGCAGCGCAAGCTTCTCTGGAAACACCATATATTTT. Together with reference TRBV11-2 and TRBJ1-3, the CDR3 gives the full variable domain: EAGVAQSPRYKIIEKRQSVAFWCNPISGHATLYWYQQILGQGPKLLIQFQNNGVVDDSQLPKDRFSAERLKGVDSTLKIQPAKLEDSAVYLCASSASFSGNTIYFGEGSWLTVV.

This clone was picked up a small number of times. The gene calls are TRBV7-9 and TRBJ1-1; D unresolved. The CDR3 length is 11 residues. Trimming removed 11 bases at V and 4 bases at J, with 11 bases between. CDR1 SEHNR and CDR2 FQNEAQ come from the germline V gene (reference sequence). In nucleotides, the CDR3 is TGTGCCTCAATCGAGGTCACTGAAGCTTTCTTT. This sequence encodes CASIEVTEAFF.

The V gene is TRBV1, the J gene TRBJ2-1; the table's D gene call, TRBD2, was not cross checked with the DNA. TRBV1 corresponds to a pseudogene. This CDR3 region has 18 residues. The DNA for the CDR3 is TGCACCAGCACTCAAGATCTAGCGGGAGGGCCGTCCTACAATGAGCAGTTCTTC. Encoded protein: CTSTQDLAGGPSYNEQFF.

This rearrangement joins TRBV19 to TRBJ2-3, with TRBD2 matching 13 bases. V lost 4 bases and J lost 4; bases outside the gene matches: 11. CDR3 length: 18 amino acids. CDR1 and CDR2 from the germline V gene are LNHDA and SQIVND (reference sequence). Here the CDR3 DNA reads TGTGCCAGTAGTAAACTAGCGGGAGGGCCCCCAGGGGCAGATACGCAGTATTTT. It encodes CASSKLAGGPPGADTQYF.

CDR3 residues: CASSFNDGTGLRPLHF. In DNA, the CDR3 is TGTGCCAGCAGCTTCAATGATGGGACCGGTCTACGACCCCTCCACTTT. V usage is TRBV11-2 and J usage is TRBJ1-6, with D possibly being TRBD1 (5 bases). Trimming removed 3 bases at V and 12 bases at J, with 21 bases between. The germline CDR1 and CDR2 sequences are SGHAT and FQNNGV. This CDR3 is built from 16 residues.

To note about this clone: Other DNA sequences within the sample encode an identical CDR3. The chain uses TRBV5-1 and TRBJ2-3; TRBD1 or TRBD2 may be the D gene (5 bases each). The germline V gene encodes CDR1 SGHRS and CDR2 YFSETQ. The CDR3 sequence is 16 residues long. V lost 0 bases, J lost 2 bases, and 13 bases lay in between. The CDR3 DNA follows: TGCGCCAGCAGCTTGGCCGGGACGGGGATCACAGATACGCAGTATTTT. Translating it yields CASSLAGTGITDTQYF.

This clone was observed a single time. The chain recombines TRBV30 with TRBJ1-5; 7 bases are shared with TRBD1. The trim removed 0 bases at V and 5 bases at J, leaving 4 bases unmatched. The CDR3 covers 14 residues. The germline V gene encodes CDR1 GTSNPN and CDR2 SVGIG (reference sequence). The CDR3 here is CAWSVNQGDQPQHF. The CDR3 region has the DNA TGTGCCTGGAGTGTAAACCAGGGGGATCAGCCCCAGCATTTT.

The chain is built from TRBV7-9 and TRBJ2-7; D gene ambiguous. The CDR3 covers 14 residues. The germline V and J ends were trimmed by 6 bases and 0 bases, with 12 bases remaining between them. Germline CDR1 SEHNR, CDR2 FQNEAQ (reference sequence). CDR3 bases: TGTGCCAGCAGTCCTGGACGGATCTCCTACGAGCAGTACTTC. The encoded protein is CASSPGRISYEQYF.

V gene TRBV9 combines with J gene TRBJ2-2, with D possibly TRBD1 on 6 matching bases. The length of the CDR3 is 16 residues. Looked up from germline, CDR1 is SGDLS and CDR2 is YYNGEE. The V gene lost 0 bases and the J gene lost 8 bases, with 17 bases spanning the gap. The CDR3 DNA is TGTGCCAGCAGCGTAGCCCCAACAGGGCTGTCTGGGGAGCTGTTTTTT. Protein product: CASSVAPTGLSGELFF.

The chain has TRBV4-2 and TRBJ1-2; D gene ambiguous. Germline V gene lookup returns CDR1 LGHNA and CDR2 YNFKEQ. V was pared by 5 bases and J by 7 bases, with 11 bases between. The CDR3 length is 12 residues. The chain's CDR3 is CASSFLNGGYTF. The CDR3 nucleotides read TGTGCCAGCAGCTTCCTCAATGGTGGCTACACCTTC.

The chain has TRBV11-2 and TRBJ1-6, with TRBD1 as a possible D gene (5 bases). This CDR3 has 15 residues. Germline CDR1 reads SGHAT; CDR2 reads FQNNGV. The V end lost 5 bases, the J end lost 7 bases, and 15 bases lay between the germline ends. The CDR3 region is CASSRSRALNSPLHF. CDR3 bases: TGTGCCAGCAGCCGATCCAGGGCCCTAAATTCACCCCTCCACTTT.

The rearrangement uses TRBV7-3 and TRBJ2-7, with TRBD1 as a possible D gene (5 bases). Trimming took 4 bases from V and 3 from J, leaving 16 bases between them. This CDR3 region has 15 residues. CDR1 and CDR2 (germline): SGHTA, FQGTGA. The DNA for the CDR3 is TGTGCCAGCAGCTCCCGGGTAGGGGATGGCTACGAGCAGTACTTC. Amino acid sequence: CASSSRVGDGYEQYF. Drawing the rest from reference TRBV7-3 and TRBJ2-7, the complete variable domain is GAGVSQTPSNKVTEKGKYVELRCDPISGHTALYWYRQSLGQGPEFLIYFQGTGAADDSGLPNDRFFAVRPEGSVSTLKIQRTERGDSAVYLCASSSRVGDGYEQYFGPGTRLTVT.

With regard to this clone: In the same sample, other DNA sequences code for this CDR3. The chain has TRBV28 and TRBJ2-7; D is unclear. The germline CDR1 and CDR2 sequences are MDHEN and SYDVKM. The CDR3 runs to 11 residues. V lost 6 bases and J lost 3, with 6 bases in between. The CDR3 nucleotides read TGTGCCAGCAGGACGTACTACGAGCAGTACTTC. Amino acid sequence: CASRTYYEQYF.

The count of this clone is one. The J gene is TRBJ2-3, the V gene TRBV4-3; D gene ambiguous. Between the trimmed V and J ends, which lost 0 bases and 1 base, there was a span of 11 bases. Per the germline V gene, CDR1 is LGHNA and CDR2 is YSLEER. The CDR3 contains 16 residues. For the CDR3, the DNA is TGCGCCAGCAGCCAAGATATGTCGCAGGGCACAGATACGCAGTATTTT. Translating gives CASSQDMSQGTDTQYF.

This chain connects TRBV7-2 to TRBJ1-3; D not certain. V dropped 5 bases and J dropped 1 base, with 21 bases sitting between them. This CDR3 contains 18 residues. CDR1 SGHTA and CDR2 FQGNSA come from the germline V gene. CDR3 bases: TGTGCCAGCAGCCGGACCAATCCTCTCCCTTTTTCTGGAAACACCATATATTTT. It encodes CASSRTNPLPFSGNTIYF. Full variable domain (outside the CDR3, taken from reference TRBV7-2 and TRBJ1-3): GAGVSQSPSNKVTEKGKDVELRCDPISGHTALYWYRQSLGQGLEFLIYFQGNSAPDKSGLPSDRFSAERTGGSVSTLTIQRTQQEDSAVYLCASSRTNPLPFSGNTIYFGEGSWLTVV.

CDR3 sequence (DNA): TGCAGCGTTTCCGGGACAGGGTTCTACGAGCAGTACTTC. This encodes CSVSGTGFYEQYF. V is TRBV29-1 and J is TRBJ2-7, with 9 bases aligning to TRBD1. Germline V CDR1 and CDR2: SQVTM, ANQGSEA. The CDR3 runs to 13 residues. After removal of 5 bases from V and 3 bases from J, the junction contained 5 bases not matched to a gene.

The chain couples TRBV4-2 to TRBJ2-2; TRBD2 matches 9 bases. The CDR3 totals 17 residues. Germline CDR1 and CDR2: LGHNA and YNFKEQ. V dropped 2 bases and J dropped 3; count of bases not matched to a gene: 7. The CDR3: CASSQPAGGPDTGELFF. Written as DNA, the CDR3 is TGTGCCAGCAGCCAACCAGCGGGGGGACCCGACACCGGGGAGCTGTTTTTT.

DNA for the CDR3: TGCGCCAGCAGCTTGGTTGGGATACCTAATGAAAAACTGTTTTTT. It codes for CASSLVGIPNEKLFF. This chain uses TRBV5-1 with TRBJ1-4; D unclear. The germline CDR1 and CDR2 sequences are SGHRS and YFSETQ. The CDR3 spans 15 residues. V lost 0 bases and J 3 bases, leaving 9 bases between the germline ends.

V usage is TRBV28 and J usage is TRBJ2-7, with 9 bases matching TRBD2. CDR1 and CDR2 (germline): MDHEN, SYDVKM. V shed 5 bases, J shed 0 bases, and the junction held 5 bases outside the gene matches. The CDR3 is made up of 15 amino acids. The CDR3 loop is CASSASSGNSYEQYF. For the CDR3, the DNA is TGTGCCAGCAGTGCCTCTAGCGGGAACTCCTACGAGCAGTACTTC.

The V and J genes are TRBV7-9 and TRBJ1-4, with unresolved D. CDR3 length: 13 amino acids. The germline V and J ends were trimmed by 2 bases and 3 bases, with 4 bases remaining between them. Germline CDR1 SEHNR, CDR2 FQNEAQ (reference sequence). Here the CDR3 reads CASSLTANEKLFF. The CDR3 region has the DNA TGTGCCAGCAGCTTAACAGCTAATGAAAAACTGTTTTTT. Combining the CDR3 with reference TRBV7-9 and TRBJ1-4 gives the whole variable domain DTGVSQNPRHKITKRGQNVTFRCDPISEHNRLYWYRQTLGQGPEFLTYFQNEAQLEKSRLLSDRFSAERPKGSFSTLEIQRTEQGDSAMYLCASSLTANEKLFFGSGTQLSVL.

The chain uses TRBV5-1 and TRBJ2-7; D is undetermined. Germline-derived CDR1 and CDR2 are SGHRS and YFSETQ. This CDR3 has 13 residues. The ends were cut back, 1 base at V and 3 bases at J, with 8 bases in the middle. The CDR3 sequence is CASSLPKDYEQYF. CDR3 in DNA: TGCGCCAGCAGCTTGCCGAAAGACTACGAGCAGTACTTC.

V usage is TRBV27 and J usage is TRBJ2-7, with no clear D. The germline gives CDR1 MNHEY, CDR2 SMNVEV (reference sequence). The V end lost 3 bases, the J end lost 7 bases, and 13 bases lay between the germline ends. The CDR3 consists of 13 residues. Written as DNA, the CDR3 is TGTGCCAGCAGTTTTGGTAGGTCCTGGGAGCAGTACTTC. The encoded protein is CASSFGRSWEQYF.